This T cell receptor (beta chain) was recorded in a study of blood T cell repertoires in COVID-19. On the study more broadly: Material from acute and convalescent COVID-19 was sourced from the United States, Italy and Spain. PBMCs, B-cell-depleted T cells, or T cells were the source of the cDNA or gDNA that made up the material.

In the original processing: Cell counts per sample came from amplifying reference gene primers. Using immunoSEQ multiplex PCR, the repertoire was profiled, and TCRdb retains in-frame clones only, with some absent. From that table come the V and J calls and clone size; the DNA was used to work out D and trimming. The profile shows 160,000 or so clones, approximately 91% of them singletons. V lost 10 bases and J lost 4, with 10 bases in between. The CDR3 loop spans 11 amino acids. CDR1 is LNHDA and CDR2 is SQIVND in the germline V gene (reference sequence). The source material was peripheral blood. The genes are TRBV19 and TRBJ1-1, with no clear D. This clonotype was obtained from a woman aged 70-85 years with acute or convalescent COVID-19. The CDR3 loop reads CATTYSTEAFF. Written as DNA, the CDR3 is TGTGCCACCACTTATTCCACTGAAGCTTTCTTT.